The 2 T cell receptor beta chains below were found in one sample sequenced in a study of identical twins. MiXCR, applied by TCRdb to the 5' RACE reads, yields one record per CDR3 protein. The data hold about 160,000 distinct CDR3 sequences, with around 3.5% observed a single time. Input material: memory T cells sorted from blood. Receptor source: a man between 18 and 29 years old in good health.

This clonotype appeared many times. The chain links TRBV7-2 to TRBJ2-5; D may be TRBD2 (6 bases). CDR3 length equals 14 residues. V gave up 1 base and J gave up 5 bases, with 11 bases separating them. Germline CDR1 is SGHTA and CDR2 is FQGNSA. CDR3 DNA sequence: TGTGCCAGCAGCTTAGGGAGGGCCCCTGAGACCCAGTACTTC. As protein: CASSLGRAPETQYF.

There are many counts of this clonotype. The gene calls are TRBV5-1 and TRBJ2-3; 11 bases agree with TRBD1. V was clipped by 6 bases and J by 4 bases; unmatched bases: 13. The length of the CDR3 is 17 residues. The germline gives CDR1 SGHRS, CDR2 YFSETQ. CDR3 nucleotides: TGCGCCAGCACCACCCGACCGGGACAGGGGGGCTCAGATACGCAGTATTTT. Translated: CASTTRPGQGGSDTQYF.